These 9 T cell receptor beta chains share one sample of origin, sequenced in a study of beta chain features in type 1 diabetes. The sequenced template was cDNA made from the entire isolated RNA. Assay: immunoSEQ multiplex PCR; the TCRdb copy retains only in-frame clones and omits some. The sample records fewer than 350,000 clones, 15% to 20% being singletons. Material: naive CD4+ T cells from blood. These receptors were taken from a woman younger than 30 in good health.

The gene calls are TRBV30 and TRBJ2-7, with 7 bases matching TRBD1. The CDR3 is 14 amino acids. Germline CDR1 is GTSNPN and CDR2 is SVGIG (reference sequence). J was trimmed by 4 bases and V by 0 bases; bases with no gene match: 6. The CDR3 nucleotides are TGTGCCTGGAGTGTACCCGGGACAGCTTACGAGCAGTACTTC. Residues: CAWSVPGTAYEQYF.

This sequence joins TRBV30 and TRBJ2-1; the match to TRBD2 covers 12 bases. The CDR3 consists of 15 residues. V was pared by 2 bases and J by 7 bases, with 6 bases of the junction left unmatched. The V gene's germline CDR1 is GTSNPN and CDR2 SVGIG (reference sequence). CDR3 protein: CAWSTGTSGWNEQFF. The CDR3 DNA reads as TGTGCCTGGAGTACCGGGACTAGCGGGTGGAATGAGCAGTTCTTC.

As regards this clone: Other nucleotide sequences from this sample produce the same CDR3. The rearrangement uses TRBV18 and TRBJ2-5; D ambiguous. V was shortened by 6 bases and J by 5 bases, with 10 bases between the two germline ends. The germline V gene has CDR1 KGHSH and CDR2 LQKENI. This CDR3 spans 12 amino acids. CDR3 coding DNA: TGTGCCAGCTCCCCCCAAGAGGAGACCCAGTACTTC. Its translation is CASSPQEETQYF.

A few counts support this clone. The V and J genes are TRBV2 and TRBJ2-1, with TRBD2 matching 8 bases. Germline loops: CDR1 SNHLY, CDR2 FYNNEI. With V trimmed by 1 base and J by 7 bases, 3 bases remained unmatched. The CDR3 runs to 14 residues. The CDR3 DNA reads TGTGCCAGCAGTGAAGAGACTAGCGTGAATGAGCAGTTCTTC. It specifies CASSEETSVNEQFF. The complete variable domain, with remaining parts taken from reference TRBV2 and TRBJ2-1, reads EPEVTQTPSHQVTQMGQEVILRCVPISNHLYFYWYRQILGQKVEFLVSFYNNEISEKSEIFDDQFSVERPDGSNFTLKIRSTKLEDSAMYFCASSEETSVNEQFFGPGTRLTVL.

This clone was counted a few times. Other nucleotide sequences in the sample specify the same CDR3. The CDR3 protein is CASSPGTGNQPQHF. DNA of the CDR3: TGCGCCAGCAGTCCCGGGACAGGGAATCAGCCCCAGCATTTT. V and J are TRBV4-1 and TRBJ1-5; 9 bases agree with TRBD1. The trim removed 6 bases at V and 4 bases at J, leaving 4 bases unmatched. Germline loops: CDR1 MGHRA, CDR2 YSYEKL. The CDR3 has 14 residues.

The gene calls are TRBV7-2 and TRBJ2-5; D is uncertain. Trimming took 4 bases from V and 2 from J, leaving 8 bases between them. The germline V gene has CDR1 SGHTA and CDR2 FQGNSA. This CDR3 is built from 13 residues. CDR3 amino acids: CASSYLQQETQYF. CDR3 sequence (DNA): TGTGCCAGCAGCTATCTACAGCAAGAGACCCAGTACTTC.

As DNA, the CDR3 is TGTGCCAGCAGCTTGCCTGATTCACCCCTCCACTTT. Its translation is CASSLPDSPLHF. The rearrangement uses TRBV5-4 and TRBJ1-6; D unclear. CDR1 and CDR2 from the germline V gene are SGHNT and YYREEE (reference sequence). The CDR3 spans 12 residues. V lost 1 base, J lost 8 bases, and 4 bases lay in between.

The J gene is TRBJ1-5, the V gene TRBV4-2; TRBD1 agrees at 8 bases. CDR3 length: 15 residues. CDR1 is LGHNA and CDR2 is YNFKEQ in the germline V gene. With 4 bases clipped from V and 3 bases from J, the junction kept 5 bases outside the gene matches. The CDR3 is CASSLQDRDNQPQHF. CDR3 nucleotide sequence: TGTGCCAGCAGCCTCCAGGACAGGGACAATCAGCCCCAGCATTTT.

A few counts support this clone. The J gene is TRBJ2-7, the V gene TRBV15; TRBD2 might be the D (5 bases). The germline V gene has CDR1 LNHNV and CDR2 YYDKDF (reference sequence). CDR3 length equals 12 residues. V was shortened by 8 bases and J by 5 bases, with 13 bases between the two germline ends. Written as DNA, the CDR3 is TGTGCCACCGGGAAAAGCGGCCACGAGCAGTACTTC. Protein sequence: CATGKSGHEQYF. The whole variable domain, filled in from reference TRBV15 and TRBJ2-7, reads DAMVIQNPRYQVTQFGKPVTLSCSQTLNHNVMYWYQQKSSQAPKLLFHYYDKDFNNEADTPDNFQSRRPNTSFCFLDIRSPGLGDTAMYLCATGKSGHEQYFGPGTRLTVT.